This is a list of T cell receptor beta chains from one sample in a study of T-cell reconstitution after alpha-beta-depleted transplantation in children. Each CDR3 protein gets one entry after TCRdb re-called the PCR reads with MiXCR. The table includes about 1,000,000 distinct CDR3 sequences, about 30% detected once. The specimen comprised PBMCs, mostly from graft donor cells, sampled 360 days after TCRalphabeta/CD19-depleted stem cell transplant. These receptors were obtained from a boy younger than two who had a stem cell transplant for SCID, so the T cells may come from the graft donor. CDR3s include the opening cysteine and the closing phenylalanine or tryptophan. The order of the fields is J gene, D gene, V gene, clone size, CDR3 DNA, CDR3 protein. A D gene is named only where the DNA matches it firmly. Size values are once, few and many counts, or a class for expanded clones, and some rows have none.

TRBJ1-1 - TRBV10-2 - TGCGCCACGCGGTCCGGCTCTGAAGCTTTCTTT CATRSGSEAFF
TRBJ2-1 - TRBV12-3/TRBV12-4 - TGTGCCAGCAGTTTCGCCTCCTGGGATGAGCAGTTCTTC CASSFASWDEQFF
TRBJ2-7 - TRBV7-9 - TGTGCCAGCAGAAATCAGGGGTACCCCTACGAGCAGTACTTC CASRNQGYPYEQYF
TRBJ1-5 - TRBV20-1 few TGCAGTGCGGGGGACGAAATTAGCAATCAGCCCCAGCATTTT CSAGDEISNQPQHF
TRBJ2-1 - TRBV4-1 - TGCGCCAGCAGCCAAGGCGAGGTCTACTACAATGAGCAGTTCTTC CASSQGEVYYNEQFF
TRBJ2-3 TRBD2 TRBV7-2 - TGTGCCAGCAGCTTAGTGTCGCGGGGGGGCACAGATACGCAGTATTTT CASSLVSRGGTDTQYF
TRBJ2-1 TRBD2 TRBV29-1 many TGCAGCGCCGTCAGACTAGCTGGGTCCTACAATGAGCAGTTCTTC CSAVRLAGSYNEQFF
TRBJ2-4 TRBD1 TRBV12-3/TRBV12-4 - TGTGCCAGCAGCACGGACAGGTTGGCGAACATTCAGTACTTC CASSTDRLANIQYF
TRBJ2-1 TRBD2 TRBV4-3 - TGCGCCAGCAGCTATAGACTAGCGATCAATGAGCAGTTCTTC CASSYRLAINEQFF
TRBJ2-2 - TRBV12-3/TRBV12-4 few TGTGCCAGCAGTTTCCAGACAGAACGCACCGGGGAGCTGTTTTTT CASSFQTERTGELFF
TRBJ2-3 - TRBV28 few TGTGCCAGCAGCCTCACGGAGGGGGGCGTCTGGACAGATACGCAGTATTTT CASSLTEGGVWTDTQYF
TRBJ2-7 TRBD1 TRBV5-1 many TGTGCCAGCAGTTTAGGGCAGGGGGTCTACGAGCAGTACTTC CASSLGQGVYEQYF
TRBJ2-6 TRBD1 TRBV20-1 - TGCAGTGCTAGAGCCCGATTCCGGGACAGGGGGCGCACGGGGGCCAACGTCCTGACTTTC CSARARFRDRGRTGANVLTF